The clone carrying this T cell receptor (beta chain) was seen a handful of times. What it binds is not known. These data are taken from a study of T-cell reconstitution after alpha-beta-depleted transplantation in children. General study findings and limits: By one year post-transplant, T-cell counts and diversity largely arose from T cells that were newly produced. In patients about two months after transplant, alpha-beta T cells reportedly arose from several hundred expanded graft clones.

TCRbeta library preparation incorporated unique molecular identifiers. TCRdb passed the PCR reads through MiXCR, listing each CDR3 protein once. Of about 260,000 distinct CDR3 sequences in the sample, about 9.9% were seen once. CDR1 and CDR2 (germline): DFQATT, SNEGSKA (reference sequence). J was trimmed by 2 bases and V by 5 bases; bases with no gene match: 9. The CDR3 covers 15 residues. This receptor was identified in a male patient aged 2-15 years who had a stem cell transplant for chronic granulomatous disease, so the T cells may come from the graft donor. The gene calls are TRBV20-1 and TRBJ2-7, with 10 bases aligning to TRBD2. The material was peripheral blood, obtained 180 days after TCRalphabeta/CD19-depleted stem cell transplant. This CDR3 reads CSAHPPSGSPYEQYF. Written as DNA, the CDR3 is TGCAGTGCTCATCCCCCTAGCGGGAGTCCCTACGAGCAGTACTTC.